This T cell receptor (beta chain) was profiled in a study of blood T cell repertoires in COVID-19. CDR3 length equals 15 residues. The germline V gene has CDR1 KGHSH and CDR2 LQKENI. J was trimmed by 8 bases and V by 5 bases; bases with no gene match: 7. Sequencing used immunoSEQ multiplex PCR; TCRdb keeps in-frame clones, though not all of them. The sample carries 160,000 or so clones, about 86% recorded once. The sample was peripheral blood. The chain carries TRBV18 and TRBJ1-6, with TRBD1 identical over 9 bases. This receptor was taken from a woman of 80 years or more with acute or convalescent COVID-19. Here the CDR3 DNA reads TGTGCCAGCTCAACGCGGACAGGGGAGGATTCACCCCTCCACTTT. Translated, it gives CASSTRTGEDSPLHF.